A selection of T cell receptor beta chains follows, all from one sample in a study of T cells in Graves' hyperthyroidism and ophthalmopathy. TCRdb analysed the multiplex PCR reads with MiXCR anew, one entry per CDR3 protein. There are some 600,000 distinct CDR3 sequences in the sample; approximately 13% occur only once, and 5.5% to 7.5% lies in the top ten. The sample was blood. The receptor source for this set is a young woman with Graves' hyperthyroidism that later progressed to Graves' ophthalmopathy. Both conserved end residues are part of each CDR3. Each record gives: V gene, D gene, J gene, clone size, CDR3 DNA, CDR3 protein. A D gene is named only where the DNA matches it firmly. Clone size is given for some rows only: seen once, a few or many times, or a class if the clone is expanded.

TRBV7-3	.	TRBJ1-6	many	TGTGCCAGCAGCTCCAACGGACCGCACGGAGCCACCTACTCACCCCTCCACTTT	CASSSNGPHGATYSPLHF
TRBV5-1	.	TRBJ2-1	many	TGCGCCAGCAGCCGCCCCCGGGACTCCACCAATGAGCAGTTCTTC	CASSRPRDSTNEQFF
TRBV14	TRBD1	TRBJ1-1	.	TGTGCCAGCAGCCAAACAGGGGGCGTAACTGAAGCTTTCTTT	CASSQTGGVTEAFF
TRBV5-1	.	TRBJ1-1	few	TGCGCCAGCAGCTTGGAGTCAGGGGATAGGGCTTTCTTT	CASSLESGDRAFF
TRBV7-9	.	TRBJ2-1	many	TGTGCCAGCAGCGACGTCAATGAGCAGTTCTTC	CASSDVNEQFF
TRBV27	.	TRBJ1-1	few	TGTGCCAGCAGTTTGTCGTGGAATATCGAAGCTTTCTTT	CASSLSWNIEAFF
TRBV7-9	.	TRBJ1-5	many	TGTGCCAGCAGCTTAGCTGCGGGGGGAGGCGGCAATCAGCCCCAGCATTTT	CASSLAAGGGGNQPQHF
TRBV29-1	.	TRBJ2-2	many	TGCAGCGTTGAAAGTTCAGGGGCGAACACCGGGGAGCTGTTTTTT	CSVESSGANTGELFF
TRBV5-4	.	TRBJ2-5	many	TGTGCCAGCAGCGGGGGAAGAGGGGGAGAGGAAGAGACCCAGTACTTC	CASSGGRGGEEETQYF
TRBV7-9	.	TRBJ2-3	few	TGTGCCAGCAGGTATAGCACAGATACGCAGTATTTT	CASRYSTDTQYF
TRBV12-3/TRBV12-4	.	TRBJ1-5	many	TGTGCCAGCAGTAGGACACCCGAGGGCAATCAGCCCCAGCATTTT	CASSRTPEGNQPQHF